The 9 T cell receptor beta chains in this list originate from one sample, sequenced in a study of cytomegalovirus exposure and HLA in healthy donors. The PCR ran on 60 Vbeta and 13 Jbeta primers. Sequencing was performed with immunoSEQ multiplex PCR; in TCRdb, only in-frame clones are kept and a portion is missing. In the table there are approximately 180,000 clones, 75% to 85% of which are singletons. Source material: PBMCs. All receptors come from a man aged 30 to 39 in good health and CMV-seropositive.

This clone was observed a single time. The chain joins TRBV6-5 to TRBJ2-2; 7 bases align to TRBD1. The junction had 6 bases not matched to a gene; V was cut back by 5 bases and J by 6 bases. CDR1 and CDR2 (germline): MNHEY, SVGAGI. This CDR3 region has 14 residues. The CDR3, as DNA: TGTGCCAGCAGTCGGGACAGCCTCTCCGGGGAGCTGTTTTTT. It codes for CASSRDSLSGELFF.

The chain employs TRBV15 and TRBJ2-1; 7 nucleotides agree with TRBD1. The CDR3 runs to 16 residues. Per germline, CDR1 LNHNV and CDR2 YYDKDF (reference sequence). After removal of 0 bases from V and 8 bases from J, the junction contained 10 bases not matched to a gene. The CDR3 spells CATSRDADRNVHEQFF. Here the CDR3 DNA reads TGTGCCACCAGCAGAGATGCGGACAGGAACGTTCATGAGCAGTTCTTC.

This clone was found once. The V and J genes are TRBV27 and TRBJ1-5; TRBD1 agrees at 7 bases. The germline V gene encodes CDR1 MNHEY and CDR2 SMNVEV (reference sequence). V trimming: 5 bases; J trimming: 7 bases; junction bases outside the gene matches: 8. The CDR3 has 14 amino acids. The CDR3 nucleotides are TGTGCCAGCAGTGTGACAGGGTACGAGCAGCCCCAGCATTTT. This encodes CASSVTGYEQPQHF.

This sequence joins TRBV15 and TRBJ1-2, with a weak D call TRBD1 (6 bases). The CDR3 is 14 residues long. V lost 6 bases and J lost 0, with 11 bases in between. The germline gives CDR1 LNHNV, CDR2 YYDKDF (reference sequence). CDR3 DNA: TGTGCCACCAGTAAGGACAGCACTAACTATGGCTACACCTTC. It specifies CATSKDSTNYGYTF. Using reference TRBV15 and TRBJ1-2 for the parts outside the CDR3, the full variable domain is DAMVIQNPRYQVTQFGKPVTLSCSQTLNHNVMYWYQQKSSQAPKLLFHYYDKDFNNEADTPDNFQSRRPNTSFCFLDIRSPGLGDTAMYLCATSKDSTNYGYTFGSGTRLTVV.

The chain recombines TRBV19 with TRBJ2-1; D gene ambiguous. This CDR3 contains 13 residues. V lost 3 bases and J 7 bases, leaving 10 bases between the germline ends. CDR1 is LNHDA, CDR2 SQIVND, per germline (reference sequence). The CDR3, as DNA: TGTGCCAGTAGTATTCGAGCTGAGAATGAGCAGTTCTTC. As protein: CASSIRAENEQFF. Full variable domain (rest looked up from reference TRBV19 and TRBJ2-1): DGGITQSPKYLFRKEGQNVTLSCEQNLNHDAMYWYRQDPGQGLRLIYYSQIVNDFQKGDIAEGYSVSREKKESFPLTVTSAQKNPTAFYLCASSIRAENEQFFGPGTRLTVL.

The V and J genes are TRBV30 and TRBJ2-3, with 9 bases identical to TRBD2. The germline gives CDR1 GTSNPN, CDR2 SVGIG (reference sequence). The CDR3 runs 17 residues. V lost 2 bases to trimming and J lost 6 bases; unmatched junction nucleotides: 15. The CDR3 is CAWSIPRVAGVRDTQYF. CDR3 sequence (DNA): TGTGCCTGGAGTATACCTCGGGTAGCGGGAGTTAGGGATACGCAGTATTTT.

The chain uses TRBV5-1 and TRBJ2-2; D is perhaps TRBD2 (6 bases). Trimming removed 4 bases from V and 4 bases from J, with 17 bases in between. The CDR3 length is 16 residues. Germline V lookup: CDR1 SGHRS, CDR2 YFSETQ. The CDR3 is CASSPRTTGGTGELFF. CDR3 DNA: TGCGCCAGCAGCCCACGGACTACCGGGGGCACCGGGGAGCTGTTTTTT.

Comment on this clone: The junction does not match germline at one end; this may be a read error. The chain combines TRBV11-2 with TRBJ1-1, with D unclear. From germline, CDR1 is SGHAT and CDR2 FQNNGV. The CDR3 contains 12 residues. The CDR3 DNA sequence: TGTGCCAGCAGCCTGACCTTCCAGCGGCGGTACTTT. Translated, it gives CASSLTFQRRYF.

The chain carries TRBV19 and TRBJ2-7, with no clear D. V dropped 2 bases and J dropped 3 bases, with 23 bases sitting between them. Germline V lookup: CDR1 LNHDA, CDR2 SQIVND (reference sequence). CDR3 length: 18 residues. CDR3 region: CASSIRPLVDLHGYEQYF. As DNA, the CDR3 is TGTGCCAGTAGTATACGGCCCCTAGTCGATTTGCATGGCTACGAGCAGTACTTC.